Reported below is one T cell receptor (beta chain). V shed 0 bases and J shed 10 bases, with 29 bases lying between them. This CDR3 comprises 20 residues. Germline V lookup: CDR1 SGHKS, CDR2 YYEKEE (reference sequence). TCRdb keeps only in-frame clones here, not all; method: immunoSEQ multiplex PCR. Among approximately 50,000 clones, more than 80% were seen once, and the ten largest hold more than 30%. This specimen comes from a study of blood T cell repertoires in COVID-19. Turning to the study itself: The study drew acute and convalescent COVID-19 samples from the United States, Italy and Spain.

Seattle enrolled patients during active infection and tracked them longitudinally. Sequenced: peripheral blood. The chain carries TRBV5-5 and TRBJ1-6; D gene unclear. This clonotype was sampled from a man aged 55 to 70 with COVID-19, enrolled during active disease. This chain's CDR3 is CASSLDPPSLQIGDRSPLHF. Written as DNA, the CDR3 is TGTGCCAGCAGCTTGGACCCCCCGAGTTTACAGATCGGCGATAGATCACCCCTCCACTTT.